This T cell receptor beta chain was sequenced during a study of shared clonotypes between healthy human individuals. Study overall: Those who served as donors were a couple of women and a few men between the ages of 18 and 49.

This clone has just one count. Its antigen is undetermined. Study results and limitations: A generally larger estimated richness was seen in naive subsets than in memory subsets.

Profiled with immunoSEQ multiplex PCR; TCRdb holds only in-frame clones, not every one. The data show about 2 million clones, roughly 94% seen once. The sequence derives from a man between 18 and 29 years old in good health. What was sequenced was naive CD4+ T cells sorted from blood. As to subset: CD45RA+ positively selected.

CDR3 DNA: TGTGCCAGCAGACCGGGCCCGGAGACCCAGTACTTC. Amino acid sequence: CASRPGPETQYF. The genes are TRBV28 and TRBJ2-5; D not resolved. The CDR3 is made up of 12 amino acids. Trimming left V 6 bases short and J 5 bases short, with 10 bases between. Germline loops: CDR1 MDHEN, CDR2 SYDVKM. The full variable domain, in which reference TRBV28 and TRBJ2-5 provide the parts outside the CDR3, is DVKVTQSSRYLVKRTGEKVFLECVQDMDHENMFWYRQDPGLGLRLIYFSYDVKMKEKGDIPEGYSVSREKKERFSLILESASTNQTSMYLCASRPGPETQYFGPGTRLLVL.